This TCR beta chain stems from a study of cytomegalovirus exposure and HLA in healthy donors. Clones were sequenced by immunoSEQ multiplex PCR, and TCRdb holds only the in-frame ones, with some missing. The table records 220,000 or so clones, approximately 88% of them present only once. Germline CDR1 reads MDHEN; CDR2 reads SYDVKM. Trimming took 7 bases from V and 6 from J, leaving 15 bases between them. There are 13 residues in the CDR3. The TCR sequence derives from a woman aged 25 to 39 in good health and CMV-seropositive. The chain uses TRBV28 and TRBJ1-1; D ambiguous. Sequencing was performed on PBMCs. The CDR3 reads CASTPFVGAEAFF. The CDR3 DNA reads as TGTGCCAGCACCCCCTTCGTCGGGGCTGAAGCTTTCTTT.